This T cell receptor (beta chain) is drawn from a study of shared clonotypes between healthy human individuals. The protocol was immunoSEQ multiplex PCR, while the TCRdb copy is restricted to in-frame clones and leaves out a portion. In the table there are over 1.4 million clones, roughly 96% of which are singletons. Germline V gene data show CDR1 as MDHEN and CDR2 as SYDVKM. J lost 8 bases, V lost 1 base, and 5 bases had no gene match. CDR3 length: 15 residues. Study-level findings and limits: Clonotypes which were not shared had lower generation probabilities than clonotypes that all four donors shared.

As regards this clone: Its antigen is still unknown. Other DNA sequences in the same sample also yield this CDR3.

The sequence was obtained from a man aged 30 to 39 in good health. V is TRBV28 and J is TRBJ1-2; 12 positions match TRBD1. Sequencing used naive CD4+ T cells sorted from blood. The subset is: CD45RA+ positively selected. The chain's CDR3 is CASSLLGQGARGYTF. The CDR3 DNA sequence: TGTGCCAGCAGTTTATTGGGACAGGGGGCAAGAGGCTACACCTTC.